The 13 T cell receptor beta chains reported below all come from one sample, sequenced in a study of memory CD4+ T cells and cytomegalovirus serostatus. Data came from immunoSEQ multiplex PCR; TCRdb stores just in-frame clones and leaves some out. The data show some 54,000 clones, more than 70% seen once. The sort gate was single viable CD3+CD4+CD8-CD45RO+ cells for memory CD4+ T cells. The sample was memory CD4+ T cells from blood. The receptors shown here come from an adult in good health and CMV-seropositive.

This rearrangement joins TRBV18 to TRBJ2-1; either TRBD1 or TRBD2 may supply D (5 bases each). Trimming stripped 6 bases from V and 5 bases from J, with 20 bases between. Germline V CDR1 and CDR2: KGHSH, LQKENI. This CDR3 has 16 amino acids. As DNA, the CDR3 is TGTGCCAGCTCCCCAACGGGACCCCAAGCTCACAATGAGCAGTTCTTC. It encodes CASSPTGPQAHNEQFF.

The rearrangement uses TRBV6-5 and TRBJ1-4; D call uncertain. This CDR3 is 13 amino acids long. The germline V and J ends were trimmed by 6 bases and 5 bases, with 10 bases remaining between them. Germline CDR1 reads MNHEY; CDR2 reads SVGAGI. CDR3 sequence reads: CASSPSLNEKLFF. In DNA form, the CDR3 reads TGTGCCAGCAGCCCATCCCTGAATGAAAAACTGTTTTTT.

The chain carries TRBV4-2 and TRBJ1-5; 7 positions agree with TRBD1. V shed 5 bases and J 7 bases; nucleotides not matched to a gene: 8. The length of the CDR3 is 14 residues. CDR1 and CDR2 from the germline V gene are LGHNA and YNFKEQ. CDR3 in DNA: TGTGCCAGCAGCTTGTATCAGGGGGAGCAGCCCCAGCATTTT. This sequence encodes CASSLYQGEQPQHF.

This sequence joins TRBV9 and TRBJ1-3; tentative D call: TRBD1 (6 bases). The CDR3 has 16 amino acids. CDR1 SGDLS and CDR2 YYNGEE come from the germline V gene. V was pared by 4 bases and J by 4 bases, with 18 bases between. The CDR3 DNA follows: TGTGCCAGCAGCTTAAGCATAGGGGGTACAGGAAACACCATATATTTT. Protein sequence: CASSLSIGGTGNTIYF.

This chain joins TRBV2 and TRBJ1-2; D is perhaps TRBD1 (5 bases). The germline V and J ends were trimmed by 2 bases and 8 bases, with 12 bases remaining between them. The CDR3 length is 13 residues. Germline values: CDR1 SNHLY, CDR2 FYNNEI. CDR3 coding DNA: TGTGCCAGCAGTGAAAGTGGCAGGGAAGGCTACACCTTC. Translating it yields CASSESGREGYTF.

This clone was counted between two and nine times. CDR3 DNA sequence: TGCGCCAGCAGCTTCCGCGGGAGTCCCTACTCCTACAATGAGCAGTTCTTC. It encodes CASSFRGSPYSYNEQFF. This chain links TRBV5-1 with TRBJ2-1; 7 bases line up with TRBD2. J gave up 0 bases and V 2 bases, and 8 bases lay outside the gene matches. In germline, CDR1 is SGHRS, CDR2 YFSETQ. The CDR3 has 17 amino acids. Combining the CDR3 with reference TRBV5-1 and TRBJ2-1 gives the whole variable domain KAGVTQTPRYLIKTRGQQVTLSCSPISGHRSVSWYQQTPGQGLQFLFEYFSETQRNKGNFPGRFSGRQFSNSRSEMNVSTLELGDSALYLCASSFRGSPYSYNEQFFGPGTRLTVL.

This clone is a singleton in its sample. The chain combines TRBV5-6 with TRBJ2-3; D unclear. V lost 2 bases and J 0 bases, leaving 7 bases between the germline ends. This CDR3 is 14 amino acids long. Germline assignment: CDR1 SGHDT and CDR2 YYEEEE. The CDR3 reads CASSFLRSTDTQYF. CDR3 DNA sequence: TGTGCCAGCAGCTTCTTGCGGAGCACAGATACGCAGTATTTT.

The chain joins TRBV27 to TRBJ2-7; 9 nucleotides align to TRBD2. V was clipped by 6 bases and J by 4 bases; unmatched bases: 10. Germline values: CDR1 MNHEY, CDR2 SMNVEV (reference sequence). The CDR3 sequence is 15 residues long. CDR3 coding DNA: TGTGCCAGCAGGATTGTAGCGGGAGCTATTTACGAGCAGTACTTC. Translation: CASRIVAGAIYEQYF.

This sequence joins TRBV25-1 and TRBJ1-1, with TRBD1 identical over 12 bases. V dropped 6 bases and J dropped 11; count of bases not matched to a gene: 7. The V gene's germline CDR1 is MGHDK and CDR2 SYGVNS. The CDR3 totals 13 residues. The CDR3 DNA follows: TGTGCCAGCAGACCACGGGACAGGGGGCCGGCTTTCTTT. Translated, it gives CASRPRDRGPAFF.

The rearrangement links TRBV9 to TRBJ1-6; D is possibly TRBD1 (6 bases). Germline values: CDR1 SGDLS, CDR2 YYNGEE. Trimming removed 4 bases at V and 10 bases at J, with 15 bases between. This CDR3 comprises 14 residues. In DNA form, the CDR3 reads TGTGCCAGCAGCCCACAGGGTTCGGGGTCACCCCTCCACTTT. Its protein product is CASSPQGSGSPLHF.

This clone was found a few times. The chain joins TRBV6-1 to TRBJ2-2; TRBD1 matches at 11 bases. The V segment lost 4 bases and the J segment 5 bases; nucleotides outside the gene matches: 6. The CDR3 runs 16 residues. Per the germline V gene, CDR1 is MNHNS and CDR2 is SASEGT. In nucleotides, the CDR3 is TGTGCCAGCAGTGGAGTGGACAGGGGGCGGACCGGGGAGCTGTTTTTT. This codes for CASSGVDRGRTGELFF.

The chain links TRBV30 to TRBJ2-5; no definite D call. Germline V gene data show CDR1 as GTSNPN and CDR2 as SVGIG (reference sequence). The CDR3 extends over 13 amino acids. V was trimmed by 5 bases and J by 5 bases, leaving 15 bases between them. As DNA, the CDR3 is TGTGCCTGGGCCCCGGGTCGGAGCGAGACCCAGTACTTC. It codes for CAWAPGRSETQYF.

V is TRBV5-1 and J is TRBJ1-3; D is uncertain. CDR1 and CDR2 from the germline V gene are SGHRS and YFSETQ. CDR3 size: 14 residues. CDR3 protein: CASSEGSSGNTIYF. Here the CDR3 DNA reads TGCGCGTCGTCGGAGGGATCTTCCGGAAACACCATATATTTT.